Below are 14 T cell receptor beta chains sequenced from a single sample in a study of post-analysis software for immune sequencing data. The study's findings and limits: Controls had lower frequencies than patients of 4 or 5 TRBV segments, which included TRBV5-6, TRBV5-1 and TRBV20-1.

These receptors have no identified antigens. Unique molecular identifiers had been added to the TCR beta cDNA libraries. MiXCR, applied by TCRdb to the PCR reads, yields one record per CDR3 protein. In the table there are over 150,000 distinct CDR3 sequences, 25% to 35% of which are singletons. The specimen sequenced was blood. These receptors were obtained from a girl aged 5-17 years with multiple sclerosis.

In its sample, this clonotype was seen once. A much larger clone differs from this one at a single base, so this may be a read error. This sequence joins TRBV20-1 and TRBJ2-7; TRBD2 matches at 10 bases. With V trimmed by 3 bases and J by 1 base, 6 bases remained unmatched. The CDR3 has 15 residues. In germline, CDR1 is DFQATT, CDR2 SNEGSKA (reference sequence). CDR3 loop: CSASPTSGASYEQYF. In DNA, the CDR3 is TGCAGTGCTAGCCCCACTAGCGGGGCTTCCTACGAGCAGTACTTC.

This clonotype occurred many times. The rearrangement joins TRBV7-8 to TRBJ2-1; 10 bases line up with TRBD2. Germline-derived CDR1 and CDR2 are SGHVS and FQNEAQ. Germline trimming cut 1 base from V and 6 bases from J; bases unmatched to any gene: 6. The length of the CDR3 is 16 residues. This chain's CDR3 is CASSLGAGGSFNEQFF. CDR3 nucleotides: TGTGCCAGCAGCTTAGGAGCGGGAGGGAGCTTCAATGAGCAGTTCTTC.

To note about this clonotype: A much larger clonotype is one base distant, so this may be a read error. The chain uses TRBV12-3 or TRBV12-4 and TRBJ1-1; D is unclear. Deletions cut 1 base from V and 10 bases from J, with 7 bases between. The CDR3 has 11 residues. The CDR3 DNA follows: TGTGCCAGCAGTTTAGGGGATGGAGCTTTCTTT. This translates into CASSLGDGAFF.

In this sample, this clonotype turned up a few times. The gene calls are TRBV12-3 or TRBV12-4 and TRBJ1-2; TRBD1 matches 9 bases. The CDR3 consists of 18 residues. The V segment lost 0 bases and the J segment 3 bases; nucleotides outside the gene matches: 11. CDR3 protein: CASSLARLNRGQDYGYTF. Here the CDR3 DNA reads TGTGCCAGCAGTTTAGCACGACTAAACAGGGGGCAGGACTATGGCTACACCTTC.

In its sample, this clonotype was seen many times. V is TRBV20-1 and J is TRBJ2-4, with D possibly matching TRBD1 (5 bases). Germline values: CDR1 DFQATT, CDR2 SNEGSKA (reference sequence). V was pared by 6 bases and J by 0 bases, with 15 bases between. This CDR3 contains 15 residues. The CDR3 DNA is TGCAGTGCGTATCGACAGACCCTAGCCAAAAACATTCAGTACTTC. Amino acid sequence: CSAYRQTLAKNIQYF.

This clonotype was recorded many times. The chain carries TRBV11-1 and TRBJ2-7; TRBD1 is a possible D gene (5 bases). The germline CDR1 and CDR2 sequences are SGHAT and FQDESV (reference sequence). V dropped 4 bases and J dropped 0 bases, with 10 bases sitting between them. There are 14 residues in the CDR3. CDR3 in amino acids: CASSSDRISYEQYF. The CDR3 region has the DNA TGTGCCAGCAGCTCCGACAGAATCTCCTACGAGCAGTACTTC.

In this sample, this clonotype turned up a few times. Its ends do not fully match the called genes, so a read error is possible. Here the CDR3 reads CASSLVPHNGQFF. CDR3 bases: TGCGCCAGCAGCCTCGTTCCGCACAATGGGCAGTTCTTC. The V and J genes are TRBV5-1 and TRBJ2-1; D remains ambiguous. Germline-derived CDR1 and CDR2 are SGHRS and YFSETQ. The CDR3 spans 13 residues. The whole variable domain, remainder taken from reference TRBV5-1 and TRBJ2-1, is KAGVTQTPRYLIKTRGQQVTLSCSPISGHRSVSWYQQTPGQGLQFLFEYFSETQRNKGNFPGRFSGRQFSNSRSEMNVSTLELGDSALYLCASSLVPHNGQFFGPGTRLTVL.

Details on this clonotype: This could be a read error, since a much larger clone is one nucleotide away. V gene TRBV24-1 combines with J gene TRBJ2-7, with D maybe TRBD1 (6 bases). Germline V lookup: CDR1 KGHDR, CDR2 SFDVKD. This CDR3 is 12 amino acids long. CDR3 bases: TGTGCCGCCAGTCCCACAGGGAACGAGCAGTACTTC. This translates into CAASPTGNEQYF.

This clonotype was found many times. The chain joins TRBV5-6 to TRBJ2-7; TRBD1 matches at 10 bases. Trimming took 6 bases from V and 2 from J; bases not matched to a gene: 8. This CDR3 comprises 15 residues. Germline V gene data show CDR1 as SGHDT and CDR2 as YYEEEE. The CDR3 is CASTPYGTGAYEQYF. CDR3 in DNA: TGTGCCAGCACACCATACGGGACAGGGGCCTACGAGCAGTACTTC.

A word on this clonotype: Since a much larger clone is just one base distant, this may be a read error. This chain links TRBV5-1 with TRBJ2-7, with 7 bases lining up with TRBD2. CDR1 and CDR2 (germline): SGHRS, YFSETQ. The CDR3 spans 15 residues. The ends lost 5 bases at V and 1 base at J; junction bases unmatched: 9. Here the CDR3 reads CASSAFSGISYEQYF. CDR3 coding DNA: TGCGCCAGCAGTGCCTTCAGCGGGATATCCTACGAGCAGTACTTC.

This clonotype appeared a few times. The chain couples TRBV4-1 to TRBJ2-4, with 8 nucleotides matching TRBD1. The CDR3 has 14 residues. The V gene's germline CDR1 is MGHRA and CDR2 YSYEKL. Germline trimming cut 4 bases from V and 4 bases from J; bases unmatched to any gene: 3. The CDR3 spells CASSPWTGKNIQYF. The CDR3 region has the DNA TGCGCCAGCAGCCCATGGACAGGGAAAAACATTCAGTACTTC.

The CDR3 here is CATSRDARYILAANEQFF. The CDR3 nucleotides are TGTGCCACCAGCAGAGATGCCCGTTATATCCTAGCGGCCAACGAGCAGTTCTTC. V usage is TRBV15 and J usage is TRBJ2-1; 7 positions match TRBD2. This CDR3 is built from 18 residues. Trimming removed 0 bases from V and 10 bases from J; junction bases left unmatched: 18. Germline CDR1 LNHNV, CDR2 YYDKDF (reference sequence). Drawing the rest from reference TRBV15 and TRBJ2-1, the complete variable domain is DAMVIQNPRYQVTQFGKPVTLSCSQTLNHNVMYWYQQKSSQAPKLLFHYYDKDFNNEADTPDNFQSRRPNTSFCFLDIRSPGLGDTAMYLCATSRDARYILAANEQFFGPGTRLTVL.

Ten or more counts support this clonotype. The CDR3 loop reads CASSQGTQREQYF. The DNA of the CDR3 is TGTGCCAGCAGCCAAGGGACTCAACGCGAGCAGTACTTC. The J gene is TRBJ2-7, the V gene TRBV3-1; D is perhaps TRBD2 (5 bases). In germline, CDR1 is LGHDT, CDR2 YNNKEL (reference sequence). This CDR3 region has 13 residues. V was shortened by 1 base and J by 6 bases, with 10 bases between the two germline ends.

This clonotype was seen a handful of times. The V gene is TRBV2, the J gene TRBJ2-3; 13 bases line up with TRBD2. V was clipped by 5 bases and J by 6 bases; unmatched bases: 8. CDR3 length equals 16 residues. Per germline, CDR1 SNHLY and CDR2 FYNNEI. The CDR3 spells CASSYRTSGSFDTQYF. The DNA of the CDR3 is TGTGCCAGCAGTTATCGGACTAGCGGGAGTTTTGATACGCAGTATTTT.